Sequencing of this T cell receptor beta chain was carried out in a study of response to subunit inactivated influenza vaccine. This clonotype showed up many times. The antigen is undetermined. Study-level points and caveats: Each seasonal influenza vaccination, the authors suggested, recruits few new T cells.

Per the germline V gene, CDR1 is SEHNR and CDR2 is FQNEAQ (reference sequence). With 2 bases removed from V and 3 bases from J, the gap between germline ends came to 16 bases. The CDR3 has 16 amino acids. TCRdb re-analysed the RT-PCR reads in MiXCR, keeping a single row per CDR3 protein. The sample shows 500,000 to 550,000 distinct CDR3 sequences, less than 10% of them seen only once. V is TRBV7-9 and J is TRBJ2-5, with no clear D. Specimen: PBMCs from blood, collected around 25 months after vaccination. This sequence was found in a man aged 50-75 years who received an inactivated influenza vaccine. The CDR3 loop is CASSLLGRASKETQYF. The DNA of the CDR3 is TGTGCCAGCAGCTTATTGGGCCGAGCAAGTAAAGAGACCCAGTACTTC.